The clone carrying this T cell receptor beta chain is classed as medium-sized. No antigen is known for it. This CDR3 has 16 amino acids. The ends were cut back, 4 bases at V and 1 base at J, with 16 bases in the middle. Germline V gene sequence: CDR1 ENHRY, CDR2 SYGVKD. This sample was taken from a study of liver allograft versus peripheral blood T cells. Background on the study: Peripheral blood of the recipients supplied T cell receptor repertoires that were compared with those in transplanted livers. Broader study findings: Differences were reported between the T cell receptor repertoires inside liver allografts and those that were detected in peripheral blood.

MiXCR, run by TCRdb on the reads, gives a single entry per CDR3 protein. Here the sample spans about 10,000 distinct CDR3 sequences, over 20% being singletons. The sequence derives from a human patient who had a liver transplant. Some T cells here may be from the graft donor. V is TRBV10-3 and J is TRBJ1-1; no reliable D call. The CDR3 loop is CAISAGGAGWNTEAFF. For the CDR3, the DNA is TGTGCCATCAGTGCAGGTGGAGCCGGGTGGAACACTGAAGCTTTCTTT.